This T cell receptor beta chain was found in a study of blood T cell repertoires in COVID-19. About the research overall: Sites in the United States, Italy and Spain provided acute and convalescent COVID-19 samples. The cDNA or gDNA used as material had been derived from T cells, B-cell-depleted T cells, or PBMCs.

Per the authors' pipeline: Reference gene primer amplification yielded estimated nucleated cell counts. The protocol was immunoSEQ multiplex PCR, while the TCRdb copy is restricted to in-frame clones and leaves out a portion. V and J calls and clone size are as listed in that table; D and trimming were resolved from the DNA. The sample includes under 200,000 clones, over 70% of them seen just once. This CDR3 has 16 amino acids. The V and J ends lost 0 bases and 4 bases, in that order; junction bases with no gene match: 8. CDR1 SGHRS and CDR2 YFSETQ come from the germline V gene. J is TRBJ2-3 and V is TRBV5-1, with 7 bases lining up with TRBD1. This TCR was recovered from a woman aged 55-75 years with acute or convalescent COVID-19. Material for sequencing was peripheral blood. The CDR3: CASSLGEGAMSDTQYF. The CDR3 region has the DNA TGCGCCAGCAGCTTGGGAGAGGGGGCGATGTCAGATACGCAGTATTTT.